This TCR beta chain was documented in a study of human T cells and chemical hapten exposure. Study findings and constraints: It was expanded TCRs that formed significantly more large CDR3 similarity clusters than controls did. Patch test score tracked positively with PT1 expanded TCR counts.

As to time point: pre-sensitization, week 0. Treatment meaning: therapeutic diphenylcyclopropenone sensitization with weekly scalp DPC. Extraction of total RNA was performed on unfractionated whole blood. Germline CDR1 and CDR2: KGHSH and LQKENI. Unmatched junction bases numbered 6, after V lost 3 bases and J lost 9 bases. The CDR3 is made up of 15 amino acids. MiXCR was run by TCRdb on the RACE reads, yielding one entry per CDR3 protein. The profile shows around 300,000 distinct CDR3 sequences, around 5% of them singletons. In the case of this clonotype: Its antigen is undetermined.

The chain is built from TRBV18 and TRBJ2-1; 12 bases are shared with TRBD2. The sample consisted of whole blood, taken in connection with sensitization to the hapten diphenylcyclopropenone (DPC). The receptor comes from a woman aged 18-30 years with alopecia areata. Some clones in this sample may be carry-over from other donors' samples. This CDR3 is CASSPKTSGGAEQFF. The DNA for the CDR3 is TGTGCCAGCTCACCGAAGACTAGCGGGGGCGCTGAGCAGTTCTTC. Based on the CDR3 plus reference TRBV18 and TRBJ2-1, the full variable domain is NAGVMQNPRHLVRRRGQEARLRCSPMKGHSHVYWYRQLPEEGLKFMVYLQKENIIDESGMPKERFSAEFPKEGPSILRIQQVVRGDSAAYFCASSPKTSGGAEQFFGPGTRLTVL.